This TCR beta chain was observed in a study of T cell repertoires in cytomegalovirus infection. Background on the study: From public TCR beta signatures came an indication of both CMV infection and matching HLA type.

TCRdb reanalysed the reads using MiXCR and keeps one entry per CDR3 protein. The sample carries about 440,000 distinct CDR3 sequences, about a third recorded once. Trimming took 2 bases from V and 6 from J, leaving 5 bases between them. The CDR3 contains 12 residues. The V and J genes are TRBV12-3 or TRBV12-4 and TRBJ1-5; D gene uncertain. The origin of this receptor is a human donor in good health (CMV status not recorded). Some clones in this sample may be carry-over from other donors' samples. The sequenced sample consisted of PBMCs. CDR3 region: CASSLRRQPQHF. Written as DNA, the CDR3 is TGTGCCAGCAGTTTACGGCGTCAGCCCCAGCATTTT.